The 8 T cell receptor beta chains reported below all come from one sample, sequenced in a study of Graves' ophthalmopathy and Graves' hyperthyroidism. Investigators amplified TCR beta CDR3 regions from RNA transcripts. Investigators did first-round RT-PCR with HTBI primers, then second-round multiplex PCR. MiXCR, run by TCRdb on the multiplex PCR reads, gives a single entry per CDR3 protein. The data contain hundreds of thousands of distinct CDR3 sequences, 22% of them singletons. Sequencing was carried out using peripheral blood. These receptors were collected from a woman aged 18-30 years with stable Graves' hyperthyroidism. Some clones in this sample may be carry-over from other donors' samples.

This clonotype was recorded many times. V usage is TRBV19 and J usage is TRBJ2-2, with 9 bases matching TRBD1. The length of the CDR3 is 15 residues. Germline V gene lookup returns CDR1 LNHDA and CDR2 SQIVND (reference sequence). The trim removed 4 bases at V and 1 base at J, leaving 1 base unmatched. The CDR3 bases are TGTGCCAGTAGTAGGGGACAGGGGAACACCGGGGAGCTGTTTTTT. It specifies CASSRGQGNTGELFF.

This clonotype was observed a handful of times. The CDR3 DNA follows: TGTGCCAGCAGTGATTACGGGACAGGGGCTTATGGCTACACCTTC. Encoded protein: CASSDYGTGAYGYTF. V gene TRBV6-1 combines with J gene TRBJ1-2, with 10 bases lining up with TRBD1. J lost 5 bases, V lost 3 bases, and 6 bases had no gene match. Germline CDR1 MNHNS, CDR2 SASEGT. There are 15 residues in the CDR3.

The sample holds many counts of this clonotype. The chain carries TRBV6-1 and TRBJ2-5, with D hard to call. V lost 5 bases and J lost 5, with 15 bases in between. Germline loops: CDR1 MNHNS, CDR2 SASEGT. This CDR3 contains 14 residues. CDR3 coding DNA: TGTGCCAGCAGTCCCCCAGGAATCCAGGAGACCCAGTACTTC. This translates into CASSPPGIQETQYF.

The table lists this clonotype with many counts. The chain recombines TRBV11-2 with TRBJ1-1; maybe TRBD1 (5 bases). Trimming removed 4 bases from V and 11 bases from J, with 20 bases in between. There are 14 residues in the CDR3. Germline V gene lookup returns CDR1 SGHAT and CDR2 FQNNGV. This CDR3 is CASSSRDYRRDAFF. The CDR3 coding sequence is TGTGCCAGCAGCTCCCGGGACTATCGAAGGGATGCTTTCTTT.

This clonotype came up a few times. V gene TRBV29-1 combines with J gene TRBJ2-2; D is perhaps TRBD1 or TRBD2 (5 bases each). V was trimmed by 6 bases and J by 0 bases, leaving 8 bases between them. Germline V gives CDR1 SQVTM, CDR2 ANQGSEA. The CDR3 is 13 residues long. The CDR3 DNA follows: TGCAGCGTCGGGACGGCGAACACCGGGGAGCTGTTTTTT. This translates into CSVGTANTGELFF.

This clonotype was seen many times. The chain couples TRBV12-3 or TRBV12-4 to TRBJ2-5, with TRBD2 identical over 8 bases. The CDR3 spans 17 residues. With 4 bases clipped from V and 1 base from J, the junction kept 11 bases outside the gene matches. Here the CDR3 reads CASSSGLDFSIQETQYF. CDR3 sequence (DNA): TGTGCCAGCAGTTCGGGACTAGACTTTTCCATCCAAGAGACCCAGTACTTC.

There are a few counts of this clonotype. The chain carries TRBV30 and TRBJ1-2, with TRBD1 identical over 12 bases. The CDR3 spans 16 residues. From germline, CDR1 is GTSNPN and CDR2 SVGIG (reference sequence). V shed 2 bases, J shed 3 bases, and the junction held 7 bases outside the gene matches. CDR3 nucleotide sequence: TGTGCCTGGAGTTTAGAGGGACAGGGGGCTGACTATGGCTACACCTTC. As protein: CAWSLEGQGADYGYTF.

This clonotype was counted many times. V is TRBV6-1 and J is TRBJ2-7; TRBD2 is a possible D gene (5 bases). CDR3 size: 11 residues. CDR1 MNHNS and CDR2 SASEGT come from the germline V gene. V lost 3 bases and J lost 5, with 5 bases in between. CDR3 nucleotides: TGTGCCAGCAGTGAGGAGGACGAGCAGTACTTC. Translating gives CASSEEDEQYF.